These T cell receptor beta chains were read from a single sample in a study of T cells in localized non-small cell lung cancer. TCRdb's copy holds only in-frame clones and misses some; the assay was immunoSEQ multiplex PCR. The data contain approximately 30,000 clones, approximately 91% of them singletons. Sequenced here: peripheral blood, sampled before any cancer treatment. These receptors were taken from a woman aged 35-75 years with stage I lung adenocarcinoma. Each CDR3 is given with its conserved first and last residue. A D gene is named only where the DNA matches it firmly. A row's size may be missing; if present it is once, few, many or a size class.

d_call	j_call	clone_size	cdr3_length	v_call	cdr3_aa	cdr3_nt
TRBD1	TRBJ1-1	NA	11	TRBV5-6	CASSLGQGAFF	TGTGCCAGCAGCTTGGGACAGGGAGCTTTCTTT
NA	TRBJ1-1	few	16	TRBV6-1	CASSGIKRLSGTEAFF	TGTGCCAGCAGTGGGATCAAAAGGTTATCTGGAACTGAAGCTTTCTTT
NA	TRBJ2-7	few	14	TRBV6-1	CASSPGQPTDEQYF	TGTGCCAGCAGTCCCGGACAGCCGACCGACGAGCAGTACTTC
NA	TRBJ1-4	NA	15	TRBV6-5	CASRPVDGGPEKLFF	TGTGCCAGCAGACCTGTGGACGGGGGACCAGAAAAACTGTTTTTT
NA	TRBJ1-5	NA	14	TRBV30	CAWRESYSNQPQHF	TGTGCCTGGAGGGAGTCTTATAGCAATCAGCCCCAGCATTTT
NA	TRBJ1-4	NA	13	TRBV27	CASRWGVGEKLFF	TGTGCCAGCCGGTGGGGGGTAGGTGAAAAACTGTTTTTT
NA	TRBJ2-7	NA	13	TRBV30	CAWKLRTAYEQYF	TGTGCCTGGAAATTGAGAACCGCCTACGAGCAGTACTTC
NA	TRBJ1-5	NA	14	TRBV10-3	CAISGVESNQPQHF	TGTGCCATCAGTGGGGTCGAAAGCAATCAGCCCCAGCATTTT
NA	TRBJ1-3	NA	14	TRBV7-9	CASSLMAGAHTIYF	TGTGCCAGCAGCCTAATGGCGGGCGCCCACACCATATATTTT
NA	TRBJ1-5	NA	14	TRBV10-2	CASSVVGLMQPQHF	TGCGCCAGCAGTGTTGTAGGGTTGATGCAGCCCCAGCATTTT
NA	TRBJ1-4	NA	14	TRBV5-1	CASSLEGGAGKLFF	TGCGCCAGCAGCTTGGAAGGCGGCGCGGGAAAACTGTTTTTT
NA	TRBJ2-7	NA	14	TRBV27	CASRRTTGPYEQYF	TGTGCCAGCCGACGCACTACAGGACCCTACGAGCAGTACTTC
NA	TRBJ1-2	NA	14	TRBV19	CASRGTVADYGYTF	TGTGCCAGTAGAGGGACGGTCGCTGACTATGGCTACACCTTC
NA	TRBJ2-3	NA	13	TRBV19	CASSIQITDTQYF	TGTGCCAGTAGTATACAGATCACAGATACGCAGTATTTT
NA	TRBJ1-1	NA	15	TRBV2	CASSEAGGRNTEAFF	TGTGCCAGCAGTGAAGCGGGGGGCAGGAACACTGAAGCTTTCTTT
NA	TRBJ1-3	NA	13	TRBV7-7	CASSLFSGNTIYF	TGTGCCAGCAGCTTATTCTCTGGAAACACCATATATTTT
NA	TRBJ2-5	NA	15	TRBV5-6	CASSLADRGQKTQYF	TGTGCCAGCAGCTTGGCCGACCGCGGGCAAAAGACCCAGTACTTC
NA	TRBJ2-7	NA	10	TRBV4-3	CASLRYEQYF	TGCGCCAGCCTCCGATACGAGCAGTACTTC
NA	TRBJ1-1	NA	14	TRBV11-1	CASTLRRVDTEAFF	TGTGCCAGCACCCTCCGACGAGTTGACACTGAAGCTTTCTTT
NA	TRBJ2-6	NA	13	TRBV9	CASTVDTENVLTF	TGTGCCAGCACCGTCGACACGGAAAACGTCCTGACTTTC
NA	TRBJ2-3	few	12	TRBV7-2	CASSLQADTQYF	TGTGCCAGCAGCTTACAAGCAGATACGCAGTATTTT
NA	TRBJ1-1	NA	16	TRBV18	CASSPKVSGENTEAFF	TGTGCCAGCTCACCAAAAGTTTCAGGGGAAAACACTGAAGCTTTCTTT
NA	TRBJ2-7	NA	15	TRBV28	CASSLYRVRPYEQYF	TGTGCCAGCAGTTTGTATCGTGTCAGGCCCTACGAGCAGTACTTC
NA	TRBJ2-3	NA	13	TRBV4-3	CASSQVPPDTQYF	TGCGCCAGCAGCCAGGTCCCGCCGGATACGCAGTATTTT
NA	TRBJ1-1	NA	12	TRBV5-6	CASSRSRTEAFF	TGTGCCAGCAGCCGATCGAGGACTGAAGCTTTCTTT
NA	TRBJ1-1	once	15	TRBV4-3	CASSQVYSGRPEAFF	TGCGCCAGCAGCCAAGTCTACTCCGGGAGACCTGAAGCTTTCTTT
TRBD2	TRBJ2-3	NA	13	TRBV7-2	CASSLGLADTQYF	TGTGCCAGCAGCTTAGGACTAGCGGATACGCAGTATTTT
TRBD1	TRBJ1-1	NA	13	TRBV6-5	CASSKTGYTEAFF	TGTGCCAGCAGTAAGACAGGGTATACTGAAGCTTTCTTT
TRBD1	TRBJ2-7	NA	14	TRBV19	CASSLTGTGTEQYF	TGTGCCAGTAGTTTGACCGGGACAGGGACCGAGCAGTACTTC
TRBD1	TRBJ1-1	NA	13	TRBV30	CAWKGTGSTEAFF	TGTGCCTGGAAAGGGACAGGGAGCACTGAAGCTTTCTTT
TRBD1	TRBJ1-2	once	14	TRBV27	CATRKQGAGYGYTF	TGTGCCACCCGAAAACAGGGGGCGGGCTATGGCTACACCTTC
NA	TRBJ1-1	NA	13	TRBV10-2	CASSGSLNTEAFF	TGCGCCAGCAGTGGATCACTGAACACTGAAGCTTTCTTT
NA	TRBJ1-1	NA	15	TRBV29-1	CSSDLGPHTNTEAFF	TGCAGCTCAGACCTAGGACCTCATACGAACACTGAAGCTTTCTTT
TRBD2	TRBJ2-7	once	16	TRBV7-8	CASGEGTSGVIYEQYF	TGTGCCAGCGGGGAGGGGACTAGCGGGGTGATATACGAGCAGTACTTC
NA	TRBJ2-3	NA	16	TRBV6-5	CASSYFRGMSVDTQYF	TGTGCCAGCAGTTACTTTAGGGGAATGTCCGTAGATACGCAGTATTTT
NA	TRBJ2-5	NA	14	TRBV6-5	CASSSAGFIETQYF	TGTGCCAGCAGTTCGGCGGGGTTTATAGAGACCCAGTACTTC
TRBD1	TRBJ1-4	NA	15	TRBV4-2	CASSQVDRGNRKLFF	TGTGCCAGCAGCCAGGTGGACAGGGGGAATCGAAAACTGTTTTTT
NA	TRBJ2-3	NA	18	TRBV4-1	CASSHPPLRLPQADTQYF	TGCGCCAGCAGCCACCCCCCCCTGCGGCTACCCCAGGCAGATACGCAGTATTTT
NA	TRBJ1-5	NA	13	TRBV11-2	CASSLEMDQPQHF	TGTGCCAGCAGCTTAGAAATGGATCAGCCCCAGCATTTT
TRBD1	TRBJ1-5	NA	14	TRBV27	CASSQDRGVQPQHF	TGTGCCAGCAGTCAGGACAGGGGGGTTCAGCCCCAGCATTTT
NA	TRBJ1-1	NA	14	TRBV11-2	CASSLGSMNTEAFF	TGTGCCAGCAGCTTAGGAAGCATGAACACTGAAGCTTTCTTT
TRBD1	TRBJ2-7	NA	13	TRBV11-2	CASEGQGSYEQYF	TGTGCCAGCGAAGGACAGGGCTCCTACGAGCAGTACTTC
NA	TRBJ1-2	NA	15	TRBV14	CASSQVGGSDYGYTF	TGTGCCAGCAGCCAAGTCGGGGGCTCGGACTATGGCTACACCTTC
NA	TRBJ2-7	NA	13	TRBV7-2	CASRSLDSYEQYF	TGTGCCAGCAGGTCATTAGATTCCTACGAGCAGTACTTC
NA	TRBJ2-2	NA	16	TRBV6-5	CASSYVGGANTGELFF	TGTGCCAGCAGTTACGTAGGGGGAGCGAACACCGGGGAGCTGTTTTTT
NA	TRBJ2-1	NA	13	TRBV18	CASSPAGYNEQFF	TGTGCCAGCTCACCCGCGGGCTACAATGAGCAGTTCTTC
NA	TRBJ1-5	NA	12	TRBV6-4	CASFLYGTPQHF	TGTGCCAGCTTCCTTTACGGGACCCCCCAGCATTTT
TRBD1	TRBJ1-2	NA	15	TRBV11-2	CASRPLRGPGYGYTF	TGTGCCAGCAGGCCGCTCAGGGGGCCAGGCTATGGCTACACCTTC
NA	TRBJ1-5	NA	13	TRBV30	CAWSGQGNQPQHF	TGTGCCTGGAGTGGTCAGGGTAATCAGCCCCAGCATTTT
TRBD2	TRBJ2-2	NA	16	TRBV6-6	CASSFSGGANTGELFF	TGTGCCAGCAGTTTTAGCGGGGGGGCGAACACCGGGGAGCTGTTTTTT
NA	TRBJ1-2	NA	15	TRBV19	CASSSSPRGSEGYTF	TGTGCCAGTAGCTCGTCCCCCAGGGGAAGTGAGGGCTACACCTTC
TRBD1	TRBJ1-1	NA	15	TRBV19	CATRGRGYMNTEAFF	TGTGCCACCAGGGGCAGGGGGTATATGAACACTGAAGCTTTCTTT
NA	TRBJ2-1	NA	16	TRBV10-3	CAISEPSRSAYNEQFF	TGTGCCATCAGTGAGCCCTCCAGGTCTGCATACAATGAGCAGTTCTTC